This record covers a single T cell receptor (beta chain). Which antigen it targets is not known. Base qualities are missing; no much larger clone stands one base away. These data belong to a study of shared clonotypes between healthy human individuals (dated by TCRdb to 2018 to 2020). Study-wide context: A couple of women and three men aged 18 to 49 years were included in the cohort. For each donor, CD4 naive and CD4 memory were each run on three plates, CD8 naive on two plates, and CD8 memory on one plate. To estimate repertoire size and how much clonotypes are shared between individuals, the study performed deep sequencing of blood TCR repertoires from roughly five healthy adults. Libraries were prepared and TCR repertoires were sequenced by different laboratories using diverse techniques, in order to increase sequencing depth and limit assay-specific biases. Each donor's leukapheresis produced roughly between roughly 0.9 and 8.9 billion PBMCs. What the work shows at the level of the full study, not this receptor alone: Sharing across several donors was observed for about 5% of naive CD4, over 3% of naive CD8, 2% to 2.5% of memory CD4, and roughly 0.4% of memory CD8 clonotypes. Based on pairwise subsampling, the degree of clonotype sharing among donors was expected to be affected by sequencing depth. Larger estimated clonotype richness was generally found for naive subsets than for memory subsets. Because the study included only a small number of donors, the genetic and exposure-history diversity represented was limited. Sampling was restricted to blood, and TCR repertoires in tissue are likely to differ from TCR repertoires in blood. Compared with non-shared clonotypes, clonotypes shared by all four sorted-subset donors had higher generation probabilities. Incomplete sequencing was indicated by rarefaction of sorted-subset datasets, despite the large sequencing depth.

Healthy HIV-negative adults with no recently reported acute infections or vaccinations were included as donors. Only Caucasian adults living in Nashville, Tennessee, USA were represented among the donors. CD4+ T cells were enriched by magnetic negative selection, after which naive cells were positively selected on CD45RA and the negative fraction was taken as the memory subset. Blood was collected by leukapheresis, and PBMCs were isolated by Ficoll-Histopaque density gradient centrifugation and then cryopreserved in liquid nitrogen vapor phase. Analytical flow cytometry was used to check the purity and quantity of each magnetically sorted T cell population. Each sorted fraction had its genomic DNA isolated and then quantified by UV absorbance on a Nanodrop 2000c. Per the germline V gene (reference sequence), LNHDA is the CDR1 and SQIVND is the CDR2. The CDR3 measures 13 amino acids from cysteine to phenylalanine. Only CDR3 DNA remains: 39 bases, in frame from the first base. The V end gives up 2 bases and the J end 7 bases, leaving 4 bases in the junction not matched to a gene.

Using the deep immunoSEQ assay, TCR CDR3 regions were amplified from genomic DNA by multiplex PCR. Extracted genomic DNA from each cell subset was spread evenly across all wells of several immunoSEQ 96-well plates, with each plate serving as a replicate. For sorted subsets, 200 ng of genomic DNA, equivalent to around 31,000 T cell genomes, went into each replicate PCR. Purified libraries were measured with a Qubit 3.0 fluorometer, size-checked on a Bioanalyzer 2100, and measured again with the KAPA Library Quantification kit. Each immunoSEQ 96-well plate was sequenced on its own single-read 150-cycle Illumina NextSeq 550 flow cell. On the authors' methods: Because only junctional sequences without quality scores were contained in the immunoSEQ output, filtering matching that applied to full-length reads could not be performed. To assign V/J genes and CDR3, sequences were annotated using PyIR, a Python wrapper for IgBLAST v1.9, with IMGT germline references. Reads were filtered out if the reads had weak V/J assignments (E-value above 1e-6), no CDR3, stop codons, out-of-frame junctions, or ambiguous translated residues. V3J clonotypes were defined as sequences sharing an identical inferred V gene, J gene, and CDR3 amino acid sequence. To compute the percentage overlap between repertoires, the number of shared unique clonotypes was divided by the size of the smaller repertoire. RTK rarefaction, the Chao1 estimator, and Recon v2.1 estimates of unobserved clonotypes were used to assess repertoire richness. OLGA was used to compute generation probabilities for all TCRbeta clonotypes that the gDNA method yielded from a handful of donors. TCRdb obtained this table from immuneACCESS and retained in-frame rearrangements with V and J assigned. These tables miss some clones; where compared with another copy, unresolved V genes account for less than half of the shortfall, and the remainder is unexplained. V and J calls and clone size are as listed in that table; D and trimming were resolved from the DNA. The sample has more than 2,000,000 clones on record, approximately 90% of them singletons. The top ten clonotypes cover roughly 0.13% of the sample.

The receptor's source is a man between 18 and 35 years old in good health. The specimen was naive CD4+ T cells sorted from blood. The cell subset or site label of this sample denotes: CD45RA+ positively selected. Rearrangement joined TRBV19 to TRBJ2-7, and 8 junctional nucleotides match TRBD2. The DNA reads as follows: TGTGCCAGTAGTATAAGCGGGAGCCGAGAGCAGTACTTC. Protein translation: CASSISGSREQYF.